These 5 T cell receptor beta chains were all obtained from the same sample, sequenced in a study of T cells in Graves' hyperthyroidism and ophthalmopathy. Amplified TCR beta CDR3 regions came from RNA transcripts. When the TCR CDR3 underwent first-round RT-PCR, the HTBI primer set was used. TCRdb used MiXCR to reprocess the multiplex PCR reads, holding one entry per CDR3 protein. The sample carries 500,000 to 700,000 distinct CDR3 sequences, roughly 17% recorded once. Sequenced: blood. The source is a young woman with Graves' hyperthyroidism.

V and J are TRBV7-7 and TRBJ2-5; tentative D call: TRBD2 (6 bases). V dropped 5 bases and J dropped 5 bases, with 15 bases sitting between them. CDR1 is SSHAT, CDR2 FNYEAQ, per germline (reference sequence). The CDR3 is 14 amino acids. The CDR3 reads CASSPTSIGETQYF. DNA of the CDR3: TGTGCCAGCAGCCCTACTAGCATTGGGGAGACCCAGTACTTC. Full variable domain (missing parts from reference TRBV7-7 and TRBJ2-5): GAGVSQSPRYKVTKRGQDVTLRCDPISSHATLYWYQQALGQGPEFLTYFNYEAQPDKSGLPSDRFSAERPEGSISTLTIQRTEQRDSAMYRCASSPTSIGETQYFGPGTRLLVL.

V gene TRBV7-9 combines with J gene TRBJ2-7; 10 positions match TRBD2. From germline, CDR1 is SEHNR and CDR2 FQNEAQ (reference sequence). V lost 3 bases to trimming and J lost 3 bases; unmatched junction nucleotides: 2. The CDR3 totals 14 residues. The CDR3 reads CASSFLAGDYEQYF. The CDR3 bases are TGTGCCAGCAGCTTTCTAGCGGGGGACTACGAGCAGTACTTC.

At least ten counts were recorded for this clonotype. The germline gene is not matched at one end of the junction; a read error may be the cause. The chain couples TRBV12-3 or TRBV12-4 to TRBJ2-3, with D possibly matching TRBD2 (6 bases). The CDR3 runs 15 residues. The CDR3 sequence is CASSLVGRGTDTQYF. CDR3 in DNA: TGCGCCAGCAGCTTGGTCGGGAGAGGGACAGATACGCAGTATTTT.

This rearrangement joins TRBV29-1 to TRBJ2-3; D unresolved. The germline CDR1 and CDR2 sequences are SQVTM and ANQGSEA. V was clipped by 6 bases and J by 1 base, with 5 bases between them. The CDR3 sequence is 11 residues long. CDR3 amino acids: CSVTRTDTQYF. The CDR3 DNA follows: TGCAGCGTGACCCGCACAGATACGCAGTATTTT.

This clonotype was observed at least ten times. The rearrangement joins TRBV7-9 to TRBJ2-3; D call uncertain. The CDR3 length is 19 residues. Deletions cut 5 bases from V and 5 bases from J, with 29 bases between. The germline V gene has CDR1 SEHNR and CDR2 FQNEAQ (reference sequence). In DNA, the CDR3 is TGTGCCAGCAGCCACTCTCCCGTCGCGGAGCGCCCTAACAAAGATACGCAGTATTTT. Its translation is CASSHSPVAERPNKDTQYF.